The present T cell receptor beta chain was sequenced within a study of blood T cell repertoires in COVID-19. Per the germline V gene, CDR1 is SNHLY and CDR2 is FYNNEI. J was trimmed by 1 base and V by 4 bases; bases with no gene match: 2. This CDR3 spans 14 amino acids. Generated by immunoSEQ multiplex PCR, the TCRdb table keeps only in-frame clones and is missing some. Of 200,000 or so clones detected, roughly 80% appear once; the ten largest clones hold about 12%. Followed over time, Seattle patients had been enrolled while infection was active. The chain carries TRBV2 and TRBJ1-1; 8 bases line up with TRBD1. The source of this sequence is a woman older than 75 with COVID-19, enrolled during active disease. The sequenced material came from peripheral blood. The CDR3 is CASSGTGRNTEAFF. The CDR3 DNA is TGTGCCAGCAGTGGGACAGGGCGGAACACTGAAGCTTTCTTT.